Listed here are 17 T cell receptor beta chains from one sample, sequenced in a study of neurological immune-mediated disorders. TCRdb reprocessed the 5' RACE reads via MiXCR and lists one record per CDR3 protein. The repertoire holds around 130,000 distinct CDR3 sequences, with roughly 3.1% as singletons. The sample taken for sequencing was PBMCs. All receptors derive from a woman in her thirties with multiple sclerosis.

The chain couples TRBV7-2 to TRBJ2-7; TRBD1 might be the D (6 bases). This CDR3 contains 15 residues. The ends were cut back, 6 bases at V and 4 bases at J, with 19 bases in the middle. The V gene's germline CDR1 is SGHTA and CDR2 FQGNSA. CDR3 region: CASSIQQGLSYEQYF. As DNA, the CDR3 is TGTGCCAGCAGTATACAACAGGGCCTCTCATACGAGCAGTACTTC.

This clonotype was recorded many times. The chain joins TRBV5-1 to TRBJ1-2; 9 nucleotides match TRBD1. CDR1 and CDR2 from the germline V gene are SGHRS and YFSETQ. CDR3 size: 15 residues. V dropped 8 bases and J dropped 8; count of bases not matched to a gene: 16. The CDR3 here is CASAVGDREPVGYTF. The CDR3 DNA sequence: TGCGCCAGTGCAGTCGGGGACAGGGAACCAGTGGGCTACACCTTC.

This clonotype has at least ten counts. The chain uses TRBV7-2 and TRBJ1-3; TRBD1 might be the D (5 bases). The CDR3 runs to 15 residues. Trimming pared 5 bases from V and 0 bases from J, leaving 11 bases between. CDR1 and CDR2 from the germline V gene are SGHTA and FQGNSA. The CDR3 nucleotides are TGTGCCAGCAGCGGGGACCGCAGCTCTGGAAACACCATATATTTT. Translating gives CASSGDRSSGNTIYF.

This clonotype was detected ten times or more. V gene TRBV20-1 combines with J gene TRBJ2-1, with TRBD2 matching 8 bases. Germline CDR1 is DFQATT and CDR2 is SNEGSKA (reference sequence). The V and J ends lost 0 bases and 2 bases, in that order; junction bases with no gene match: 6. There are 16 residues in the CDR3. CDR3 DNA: TGCAGTGCTAGAGAGGTAGCGGGACTGGCCTACAATGAGCAGTTCTTC. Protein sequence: CSAREVAGLAYNEQFF.

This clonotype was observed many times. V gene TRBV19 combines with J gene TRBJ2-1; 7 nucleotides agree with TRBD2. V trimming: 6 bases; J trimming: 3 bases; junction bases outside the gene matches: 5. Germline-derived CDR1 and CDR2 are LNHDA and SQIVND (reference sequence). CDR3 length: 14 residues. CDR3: CASREAGVYNEQFF. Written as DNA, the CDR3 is TGTGCCAGTAGGGAGGCGGGAGTCTACAATGAGCAGTTCTTC.

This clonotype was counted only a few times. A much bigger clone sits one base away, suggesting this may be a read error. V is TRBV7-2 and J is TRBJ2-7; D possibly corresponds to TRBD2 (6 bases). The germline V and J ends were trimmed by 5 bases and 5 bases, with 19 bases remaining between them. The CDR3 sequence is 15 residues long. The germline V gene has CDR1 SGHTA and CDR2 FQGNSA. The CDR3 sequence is CASSQGWGDPDEQYF. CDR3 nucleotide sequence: TGTGCCAGCAGCCAAGGGTGGGGGGACCCCGACGAGCAGTACTTC.

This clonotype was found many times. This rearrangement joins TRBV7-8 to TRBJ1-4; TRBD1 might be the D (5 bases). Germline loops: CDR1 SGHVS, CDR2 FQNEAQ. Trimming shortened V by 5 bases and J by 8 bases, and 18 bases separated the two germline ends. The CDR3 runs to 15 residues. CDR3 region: CASSPANRREEKLFF. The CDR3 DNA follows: TGTGCCAGCAGCCCCGCCAACAGGCGTGAAGAAAAACTGTTTTTT.

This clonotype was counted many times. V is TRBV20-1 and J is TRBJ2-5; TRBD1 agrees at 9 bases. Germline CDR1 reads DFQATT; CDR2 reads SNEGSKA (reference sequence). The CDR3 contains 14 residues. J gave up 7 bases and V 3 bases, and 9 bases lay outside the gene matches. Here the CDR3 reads CSASATGGAGTQYF. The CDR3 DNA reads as TGCAGTGCTAGCGCTACAGGGGGCGCTGGGACCCAGTACTTC.

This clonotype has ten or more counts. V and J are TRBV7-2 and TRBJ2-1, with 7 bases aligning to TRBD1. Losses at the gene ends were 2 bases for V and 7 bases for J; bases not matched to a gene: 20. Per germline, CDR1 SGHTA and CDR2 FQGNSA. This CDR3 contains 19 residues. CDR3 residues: CASSLKPVPSGTEFNEQFF. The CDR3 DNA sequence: TGTGCCAGCAGCTTAAAACCCGTCCCCTCGGGGACAGAATTTAATGAGCAGTTCTTC.

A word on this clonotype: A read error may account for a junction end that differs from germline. The CDR3 spells CASSASSGVEENQYF. The CDR3, as DNA: TGTGCCAGCAGCGCCTCCTCAGGGGTTGAAGAGAACCAGTACTTC. The V and J genes are TRBV7-9 and TRBJ2-5; tentative D call: TRBD1 (6 bases). This CDR3 is 15 amino acids long. Germline values: CDR1 SEHNR, CDR2 FQNEAQ (reference sequence).

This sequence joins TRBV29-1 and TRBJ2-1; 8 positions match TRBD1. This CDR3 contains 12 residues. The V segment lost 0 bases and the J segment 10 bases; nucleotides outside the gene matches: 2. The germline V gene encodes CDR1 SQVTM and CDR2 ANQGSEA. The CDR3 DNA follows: TGCAGCGTTGAAGAGACAGGGGTCGAGCAGTTCTTC. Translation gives CSVEETGVEQFF.

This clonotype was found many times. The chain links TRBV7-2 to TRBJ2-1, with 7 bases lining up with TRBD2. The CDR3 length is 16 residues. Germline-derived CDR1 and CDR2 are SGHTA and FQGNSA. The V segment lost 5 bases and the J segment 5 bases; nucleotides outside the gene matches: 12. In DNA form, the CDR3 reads TGTGCCAGCAGCAGAGAGAGCGGGAAGGTTAACAATGAGCAGTTCTTC. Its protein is CASSRESGKVNNEQFF.

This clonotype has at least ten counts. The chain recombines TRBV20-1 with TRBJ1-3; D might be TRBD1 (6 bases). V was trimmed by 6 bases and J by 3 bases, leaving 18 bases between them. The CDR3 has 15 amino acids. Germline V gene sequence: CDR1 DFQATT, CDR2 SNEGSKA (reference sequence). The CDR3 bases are TGCAGTGCGGAAACAGGGTGGTCTAATGGAAACACCATATATTTT. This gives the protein CSAETGWSNGNTIYF.

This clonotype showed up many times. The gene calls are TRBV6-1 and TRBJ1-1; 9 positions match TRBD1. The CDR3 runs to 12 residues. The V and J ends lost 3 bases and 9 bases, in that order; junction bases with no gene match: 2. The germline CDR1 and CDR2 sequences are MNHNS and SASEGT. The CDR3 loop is CASSDYRGQAFF. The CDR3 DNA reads TGTGCCAGCAGTGATTACAGGGGGCAAGCTTTCTTT.

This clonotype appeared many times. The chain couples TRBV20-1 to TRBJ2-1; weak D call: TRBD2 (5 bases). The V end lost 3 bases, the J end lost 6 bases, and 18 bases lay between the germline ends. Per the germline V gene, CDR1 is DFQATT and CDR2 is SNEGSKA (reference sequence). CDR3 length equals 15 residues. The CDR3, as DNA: TGCAGTGCTAGTGGAAAGCCGCTAGCCGTCAATGAGCAGTTCTTC. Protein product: CSASGKPLAVNEQFF.

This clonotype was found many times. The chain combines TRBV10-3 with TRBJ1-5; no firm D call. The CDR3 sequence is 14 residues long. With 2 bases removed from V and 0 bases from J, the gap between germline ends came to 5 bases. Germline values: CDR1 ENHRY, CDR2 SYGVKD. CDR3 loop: CAISEGNSNQPQHF. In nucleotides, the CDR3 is TGTGCCATCAGTGAGGGGAATAGCAATCAGCCCCAGCATTTT.

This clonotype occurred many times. CDR3 DNA sequence: TGCAGCGTGGGGACCGGGACAGGGATCGTTGGAGGCTATGGCTACACCTTC. The encoded protein is CSVGTGTGIVGGYGYTF. The V call is TRBV29-1, the J call TRBJ1-2, with 9 bases aligning to TRBD1. Looked up from germline, CDR1 is SQVTM and CDR2 is ANQGSEA. V gave up 6 bases and J gave up 4 bases; unmatched junction bases: 18. The CDR3 consists of 17 residues.